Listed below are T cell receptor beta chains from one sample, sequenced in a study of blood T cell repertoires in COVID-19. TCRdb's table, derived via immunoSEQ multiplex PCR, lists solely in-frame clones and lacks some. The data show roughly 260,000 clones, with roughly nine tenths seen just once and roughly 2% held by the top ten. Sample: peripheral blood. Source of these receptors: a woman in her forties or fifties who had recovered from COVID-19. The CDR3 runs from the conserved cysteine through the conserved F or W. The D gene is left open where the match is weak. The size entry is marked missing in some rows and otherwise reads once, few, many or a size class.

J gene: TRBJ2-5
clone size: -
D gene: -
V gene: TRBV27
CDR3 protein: CASSFRWGGETQYF
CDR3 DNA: TGTGCCAGCAGTTTTAGATGGGGAGGAGAGACCCAGTACTTC

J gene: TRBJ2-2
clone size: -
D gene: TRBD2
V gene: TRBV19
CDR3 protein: CASSMRGSKGNTGELFF
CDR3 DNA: TGTGCCAGTAGTATGCGGGGGTCAAAGGGGAACACCGGGGAGCTGTTTTTT

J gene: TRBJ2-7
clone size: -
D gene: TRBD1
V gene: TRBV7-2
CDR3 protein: CASSLLGQGVGEQYF
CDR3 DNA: TGTGCCAGCAGCCTCCTGGGACAGGGGGTCGGCGAGCAGTACTTC

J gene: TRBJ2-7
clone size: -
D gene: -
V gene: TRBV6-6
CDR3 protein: CASSSSGPYEQYF
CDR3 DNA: TGTGCCAGCAGTTCGTCAGGCCCCTACGAGCAGTACTTC

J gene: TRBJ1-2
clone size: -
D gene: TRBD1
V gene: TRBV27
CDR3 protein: CASSFRGDNYGYTF
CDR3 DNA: TGTGCCAGCAGTTTCAGGGGGGACAACTATGGCTACACCTTC

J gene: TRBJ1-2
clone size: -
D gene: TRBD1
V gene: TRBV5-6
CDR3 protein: CASSLAWTGGFGYTF
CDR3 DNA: TGTGCCAGCAGCTTGGCGTGGACAGGGGGCTTTGGCTACACCTTC

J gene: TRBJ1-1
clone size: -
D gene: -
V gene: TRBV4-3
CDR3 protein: CASQGEGYGEAFF
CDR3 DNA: TGCGCCAGCCAAGGCGAGGGATATGGTGAAGCTTTCTTT

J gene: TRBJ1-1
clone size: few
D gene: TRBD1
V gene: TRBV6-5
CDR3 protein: CASSYTGGEAFF
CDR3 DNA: TGTGCCAGCAGTTACACAGGGGGCGAAGCTTTCTTT

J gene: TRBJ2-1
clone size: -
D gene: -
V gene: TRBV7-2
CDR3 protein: CASSLGQIAYNEQFF
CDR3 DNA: TGTGCCAGCAGCTTAGGACAGATCGCCTACAATGAGCAGTTCTTC

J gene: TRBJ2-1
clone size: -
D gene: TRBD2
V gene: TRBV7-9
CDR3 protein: CASKAGEGNEQFF
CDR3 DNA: TGTGCCAGCAAAGCGGGAGAAGGGAATGAGCAGTTCTTC

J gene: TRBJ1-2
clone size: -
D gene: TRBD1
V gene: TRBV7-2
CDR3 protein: CASSLDRVDGYTF
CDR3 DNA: TGTGCCAGCAGCCTTGACAGGGTAGACGGCTACACCTTC

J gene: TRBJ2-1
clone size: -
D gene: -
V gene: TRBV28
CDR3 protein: CASITGNPYNEQFF
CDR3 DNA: TGTGCCAGCATAACAGGGAACCCATACAATGAGCAGTTCTTC

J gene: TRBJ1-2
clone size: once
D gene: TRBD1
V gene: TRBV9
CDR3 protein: CASSVSGTGKRNGYTF
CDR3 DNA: TGTGCCAGCAGCGTATCCGGGACAGGGAAAAGGAATGGCTACACCTTC

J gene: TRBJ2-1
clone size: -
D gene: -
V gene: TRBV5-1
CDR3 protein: CASSPTGEDEQFF
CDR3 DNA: TGCGCCAGCAGCCCTACAGGGGAGGATGAGCAGTTCTTC

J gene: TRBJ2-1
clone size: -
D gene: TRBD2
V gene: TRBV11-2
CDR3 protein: CASSLDPWASGYNEQFF
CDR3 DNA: TGTGCCAGCAGCTTAGATCCATGGGCTAGCGGATACAATGAGCAGTTCTTC

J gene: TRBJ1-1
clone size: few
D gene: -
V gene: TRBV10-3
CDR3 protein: CAISASRGVHMNTEAFF
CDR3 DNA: TGTGCCATCAGTGCATCCCGCGGGGTCCACATGAACACTGAAGCTTTCTTT

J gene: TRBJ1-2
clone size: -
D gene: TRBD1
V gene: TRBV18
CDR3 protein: CASSEGADYGYTF
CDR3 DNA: TGTGCCAGCTCAGAGGGGGCTGACTATGGCTACACCTTC

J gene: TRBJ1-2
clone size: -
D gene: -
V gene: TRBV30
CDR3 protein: CAWSLYRVNYGYTF
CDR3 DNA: TGTGCCTGGAGTTTGTACAGGGTGAACTATGGCTACACCTTC

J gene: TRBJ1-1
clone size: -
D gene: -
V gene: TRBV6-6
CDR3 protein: CASSPYLDRSSEAFF
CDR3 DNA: TGTGCCAGCAGCCCTTACCTAGACAGGTCCAGTGAAGCTTTCTTT

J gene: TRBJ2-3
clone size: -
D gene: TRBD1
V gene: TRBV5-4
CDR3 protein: CASSLLLRVGQSGTDTQYF
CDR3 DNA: TGTGCCAGCAGCTTGTTATTGAGGGTGGGACAGAGTGGCACAGATACGCAGTATTTT

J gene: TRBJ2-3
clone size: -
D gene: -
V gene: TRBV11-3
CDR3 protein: CASSLGPRLVDTQYF
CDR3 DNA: TGTGCCAGCAGCTTAGGGCCCAGGCTGGTGGATACGCAGTATTTT

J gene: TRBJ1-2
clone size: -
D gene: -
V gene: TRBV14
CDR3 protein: CASSPLTDGSGVGYTF
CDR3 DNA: TGTGCCAGCAGCCCATTGACGGACGGATCGGGGGTCGGCTACACCTTC

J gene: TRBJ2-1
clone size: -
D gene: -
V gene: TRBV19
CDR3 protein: CASSWGGRSLDEQFF
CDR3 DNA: TGTGCCTCCTCATGGGGCGGCAGGTCATTAGATGAGCAGTTCTTC

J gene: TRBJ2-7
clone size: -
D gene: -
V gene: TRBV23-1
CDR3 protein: CASSQKGNVWYEQYF
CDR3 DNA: TGCGCCAGCAGTCAAAAGGGGAATGTGTGGTACGAGCAGTACTTC

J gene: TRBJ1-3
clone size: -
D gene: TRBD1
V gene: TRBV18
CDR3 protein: CASSQDRAWNTIYF
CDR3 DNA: TGTGCCAGCTCACAAGACAGGGCTTGGAACACCATATATTTT

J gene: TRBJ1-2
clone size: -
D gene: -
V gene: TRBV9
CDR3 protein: CASSGTGSRTF
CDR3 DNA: TGTGCCAGCAGCGGAACAGGGTCGCGCACCTTC

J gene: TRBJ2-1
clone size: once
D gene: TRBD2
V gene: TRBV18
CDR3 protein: CASSPPTSGGYEQFF
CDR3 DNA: TGTGCCAGCTCACCACCGACTAGCGGGGGGTATGAGCAGTTCTTC

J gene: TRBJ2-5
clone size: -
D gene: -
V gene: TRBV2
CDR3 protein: CAESEYQETQYF
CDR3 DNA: TGTGCCGAATCGGAGTACCAAGAGACCCAGTACTTC

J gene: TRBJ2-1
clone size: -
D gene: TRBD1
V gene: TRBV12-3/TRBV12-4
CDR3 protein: CASSLTGKNEQFF
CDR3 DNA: TGTGCCAGCAGTTTGACAGGGAAGAATGAGCAGTTCTTC

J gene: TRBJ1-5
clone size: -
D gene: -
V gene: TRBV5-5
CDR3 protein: CASSLDGNHQPQHF
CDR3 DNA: TGTGCCAGCAGCTTGGACGGTAACCATCAGCCCCAGCATTTT

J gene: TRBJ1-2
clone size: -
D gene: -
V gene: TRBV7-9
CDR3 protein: CASSSSQGNTF
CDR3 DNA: TGTGCCAGCAGCTCGTCCCAGGGGAACACCTTC

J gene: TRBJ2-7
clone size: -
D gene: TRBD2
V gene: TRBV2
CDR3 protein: CATSGRAYEQYF
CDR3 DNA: TGTGCAACCAGCGGGAGGGCCTACGAGCAGTACTTC

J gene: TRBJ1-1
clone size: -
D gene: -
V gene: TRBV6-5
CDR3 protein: CASSYGFSHPRTEAFF
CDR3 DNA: TGTGCCAGCAGTTACGGGTTCAGCCACCCGAGGACTGAAGCTTTCTTT

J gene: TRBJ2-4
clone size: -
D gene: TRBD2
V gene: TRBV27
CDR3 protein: CASSFSGTRVSIQYF
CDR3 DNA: TGTGCCAGCAGTTTTTCCGGGACTAGAGTGAGCATTCAGTACTTC

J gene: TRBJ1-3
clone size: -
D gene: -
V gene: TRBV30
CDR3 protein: CAWSPGSGNTIYF
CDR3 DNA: TGTGCCTGGAGCCCGGGTTCCGGAAACACCATATATTTT

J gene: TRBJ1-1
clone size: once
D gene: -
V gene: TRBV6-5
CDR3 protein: CASTPGGNTEAFF
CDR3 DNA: TGTGCCAGCACCCCCGGGGGGAACACTGAAGCTTTCTTT

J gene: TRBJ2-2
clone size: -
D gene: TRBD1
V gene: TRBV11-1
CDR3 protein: CASSRRQGAGTGELFF
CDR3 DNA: TGTGCCAGCAGCCGACGACAGGGGGCGGGCACCGGGGAGCTGTTTTTT

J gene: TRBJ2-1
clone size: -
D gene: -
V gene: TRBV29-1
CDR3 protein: CSLRLSGYNEQFF
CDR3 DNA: TGCAGCCTGCGCCTTAGCGGCTACAATGAGCAGTTCTTC

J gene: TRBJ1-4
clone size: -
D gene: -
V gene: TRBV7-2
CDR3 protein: CASSQTYNEKLFF
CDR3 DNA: TGTGCCAGCAGCCAGACTTATAATGAAAAACTGTTTTTT

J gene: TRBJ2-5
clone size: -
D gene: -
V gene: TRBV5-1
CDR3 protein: CASSLGKVRETQYF
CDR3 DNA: TGCGCCAGCAGCTTGGGGAAAGTGCGGGAGACCCAGTACTTC

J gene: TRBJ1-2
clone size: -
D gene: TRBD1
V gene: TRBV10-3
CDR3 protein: CAISRDSYGYTF
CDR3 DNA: TGTGCCATCAGCCGGGACAGTTATGGCTACACCTTC

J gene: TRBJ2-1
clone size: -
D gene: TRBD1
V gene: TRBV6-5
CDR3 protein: CASKDRGHVDNEQFF
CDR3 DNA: TGTGCCAGCAAGGACAGGGGGCATGTGGACAATGAGCAGTTCTTC

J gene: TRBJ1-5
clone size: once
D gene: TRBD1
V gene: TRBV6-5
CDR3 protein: CASSRTGGAYQPQHF
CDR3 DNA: TGTGCCAGCAGCCGGACAGGGGGCGCGTATCAGCCCCAGCATTTT

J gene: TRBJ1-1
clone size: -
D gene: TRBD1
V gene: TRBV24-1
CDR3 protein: CATSLTGRTEAFF
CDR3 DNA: TGTGCCACCAGCCTGACAGGGCGGACTGAAGCTTTCTTT

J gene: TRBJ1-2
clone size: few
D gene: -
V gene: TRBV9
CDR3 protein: CASSMRQVETYGYTF
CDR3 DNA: TGTGCCAGCAGCATGCGACAAGTAGAGACCTATGGCTACACCTTC

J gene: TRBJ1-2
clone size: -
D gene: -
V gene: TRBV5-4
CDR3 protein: CASSLVGALNYGYTF
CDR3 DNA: TGTGCCAGCAGCTTGGTGGGGGCCCTAAACTATGGCTACACCTTC

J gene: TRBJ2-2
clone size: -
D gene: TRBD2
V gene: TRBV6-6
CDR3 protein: CASRKPGLAHTGELFF
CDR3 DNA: TGTGCCAGCAGGAAACCGGGACTAGCTCACACCGGGGAGCTGTTTTTT

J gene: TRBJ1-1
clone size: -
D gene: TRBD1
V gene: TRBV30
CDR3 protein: CAWGTGYNPTEAFF
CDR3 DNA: TGTGCCTGGGGGACAGGGTATAATCCCACTGAAGCTTTCTTT

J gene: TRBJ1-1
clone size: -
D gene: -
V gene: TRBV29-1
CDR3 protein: CSVEYRQGREAFF
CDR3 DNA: TGCAGCGTTGAGTACCGCCAGGGTAGAGAAGCTTTCTTT

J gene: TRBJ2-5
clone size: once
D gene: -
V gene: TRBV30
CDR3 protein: CAWSVWSHRETQYF
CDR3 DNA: TGTGCCTGGAGTGTATGGTCCCACAGGGAGACCCAGTACTTC

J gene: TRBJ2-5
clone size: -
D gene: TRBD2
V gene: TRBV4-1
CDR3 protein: CASSYGGGTGETQYF
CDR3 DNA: TGCGCCAGCAGTTATGGCGGGGGGACTGGGGAGACCCAGTACTTC

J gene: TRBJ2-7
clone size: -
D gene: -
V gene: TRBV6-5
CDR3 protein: CASWLGLSYSYEQYF
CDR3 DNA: TGTGCCAGCTGGCTCGGGTTAAGCTACTCCTACGAGCAGTACTTC

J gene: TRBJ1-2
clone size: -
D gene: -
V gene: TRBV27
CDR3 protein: CASMPWGREDYGYTF
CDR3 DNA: TGTGCCAGCATGCCCTGGGGCAGGGAGGACTATGGCTACACCTTC

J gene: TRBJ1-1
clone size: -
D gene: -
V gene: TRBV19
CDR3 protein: CASSIARDTEAFF
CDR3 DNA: TGTGCCAGTAGTATCGCCAGGGACACTGAAGCTTTCTTT